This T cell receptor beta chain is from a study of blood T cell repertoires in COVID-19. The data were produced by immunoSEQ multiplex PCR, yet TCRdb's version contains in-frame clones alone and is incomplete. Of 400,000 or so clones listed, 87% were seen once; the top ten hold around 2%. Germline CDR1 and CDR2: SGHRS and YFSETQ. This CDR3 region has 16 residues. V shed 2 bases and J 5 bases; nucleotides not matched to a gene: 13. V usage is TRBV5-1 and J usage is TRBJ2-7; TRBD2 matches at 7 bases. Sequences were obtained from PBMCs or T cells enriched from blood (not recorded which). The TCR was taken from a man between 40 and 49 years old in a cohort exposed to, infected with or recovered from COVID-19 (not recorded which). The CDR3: CASSFSFGGSLNEQYF. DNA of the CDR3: TGCGCCAGCAGCTTCTCTTTCGGCGGGAGTCTGAACGAGCAGTACTTC.